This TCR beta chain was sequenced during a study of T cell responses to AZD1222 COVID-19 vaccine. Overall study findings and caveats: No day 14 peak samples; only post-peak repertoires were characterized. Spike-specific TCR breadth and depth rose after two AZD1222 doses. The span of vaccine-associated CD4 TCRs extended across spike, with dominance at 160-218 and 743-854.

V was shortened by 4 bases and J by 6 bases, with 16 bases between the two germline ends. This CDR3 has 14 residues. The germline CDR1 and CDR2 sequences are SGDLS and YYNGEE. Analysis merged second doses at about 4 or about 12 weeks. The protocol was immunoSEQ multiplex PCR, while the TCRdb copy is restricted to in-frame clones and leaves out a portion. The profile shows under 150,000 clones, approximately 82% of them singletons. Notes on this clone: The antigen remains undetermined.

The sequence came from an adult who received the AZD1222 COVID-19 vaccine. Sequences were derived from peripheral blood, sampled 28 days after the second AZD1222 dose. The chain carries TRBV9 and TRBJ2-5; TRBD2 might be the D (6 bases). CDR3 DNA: TGTGCCAGCAGCCCGGGACTTACCGTCCAGACCCAGTACTTC. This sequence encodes CASSPGLTVQTQYF.